Listed below are T cell receptor beta chains from one sample, sequenced in a study of cytomegalovirus exposure and HLA in healthy donors. Sequencing used immunoSEQ multiplex PCR; TCRdb keeps in-frame clones, though not all of them. The table shows about 98,000 clones, with around 67% occurring only once. The sample taken for sequencing was PBMCs. The receptors here all came from a male donor in good health and CMV-seronegative. Both conserved end residues are part of each CDR3. The D gene is left open where the match is weak. Not every row has a clone size; where given, it reads once, few, many or a size class.

abundance	j_gene	d_gene	v_gene	CDR3aa	CDR3nt
-	TRBJ2-7	-	TRBV13	CASSQVGWLSEQYF	TGTGCCAGCAGCCAGGTAGGCTGGTTGAGCGAGCAGTACTTC
-	TRBJ2-7	TRBD1	TRBV27	CASSLGQGNGYEQYF	TGTGCCAGCAGTTTAGGACAGGGGAATGGCTACGAGCAGTACTTC
few	TRBJ2-3	TRBD1	TRBV6-5	CASSTGGAGTDTQYF	TGTGCCAGCAGTACAGGGGGCGCGGGGACAGATACGCAGTATTTT
-	TRBJ1-5	-	TRBV4-3	CASSQDRNNQPQHF	TGCGCCAGCAGCCAGGACAGAAACAATCAGCCCCAGCATTTT
-	TRBJ2-7	-	TRBV28	CASSLMGQDYEQYF	TGTGCCAGCAGTTTAATGGGACAAGACTACGAGCAGTACTTC
-	TRBJ2-1	-	TRBV20-1	CSARQVNEQFF	TGCAGTGCTAGACAGGTGAATGAGCAGTTCTTC
-	TRBJ2-7	TRBD1	TRBV4-3	CASSRDRGNEQYF	TGCGCCAGCAGCCGGGACAGGGGGAACGAGCAGTACTTC
-	TRBJ2-3	-	TRBV4-1	CASSQPRLGGETQYF	TGCGCCAGCAGCCAACCTCGACTAGGGGGGGAGACGCAGTATTTT
-	TRBJ2-2	-	TRBV11-2	CASSLGTGRTGELFF	TGTGCCAGCAGCTTAGGCACAGGACGCACCGGGGAGCTGTTTTTT
-	TRBJ2-2	TRBD2	TRBV27	CASSLLAGGYTGELFF	TGTGCCAGCAGTTTGTTAGCGGGAGGGTACACCGGGGAGCTGTTTTTT
-	TRBJ2-7	TRBD1	TRBV7-9	CASSSKWTGRLSEQYF	TGTGCCAGCAGTTCAAAATGGACAGGGAGGTTAAGCGAGCAGTACTTC
-	TRBJ2-7	TRBD2	TRBV4-3	CASSQETSGYYEQYF	TGCGCCAGCAGCCAAGAGACTAGCGGATACTACGAGCAGTACTTC
once	TRBJ1-1	-	TRBV7-6	CASSLVTGRNTEAFF	TGTGCCAGCAGCTTGGTAACAGGGCGAAACACTGAAGCTTTCTTT
medium-sized	TRBJ2-3	-	TRBV6-5	CASRTARMTDTQYF	TGTGCCAGCCGGACAGCAAGAATGACAGATACGCAGTATTTT
-	TRBJ1-2	TRBD1	TRBV7-2	CASTQDRGQGYGYTF	TGTGCCAGCACCCAGGACAGGGGGCAAGGTTATGGCTACACCTTC
-	TRBJ2-7	TRBD2	TRBV27	CASRLGLAGVWEQYF	TGTGCCAGCCGTCTAGGACTAGCGGGAGTCTGGGAGCAGTACTTC
-	TRBJ1-1	TRBD1	TRBV7-3	CASSRQGNTEAFF	TGTGCCAGCAGTCGACAGGGTAACACTGAAGCTTTCTTT
-	TRBJ2-1	-	TRBV30	CAWSYGAIVLSYNEQFF	TGTGCCTGGAGTTACGGTGCGATAGTTCTCTCCTACAATGAGCAGTTCTTC
-	TRBJ2-5	TRBD1	TRBV4-1	CASSQAELRTGAVQETQYF	TGCGCCAGCAGCCAAGCTGAGTTAAGGACAGGAGCGGTCCAAGAGACCCAGTACTTC
-	TRBJ1-3	-	TRBV18	CASSPRHRSGNTIYF	TGTGCCAGCTCACCTCGACACCGCTCTGGAAACACCATATATTTT
once	TRBJ1-1	-	TRBV5-1	CASTQLDYSKGQRTEAFF	TGCGCCAGCACCCAGCTTGACTACAGTAAAGGACAGCGCACTGAAGCTTTCTTT
-	TRBJ2-7	-	TRBV6-5	CASRGTATYEQYF	TGTGCCAGCAGAGGGACTGCGACCTACGAGCAGTACTTC
-	TRBJ2-7	TRBD1	TRBV6-5	CASSRDRDRYEQYF	TGTGCCAGCAGTCGTGACAGGGATCGCTACGAGCAGTACTTC
-	TRBJ2-5	-	TRBV9	CASSVDETGETQYF	TGTGCCAGCAGCGTCGACGAGACAGGAGAGACCCAGTACTTC
few	TRBJ2-3	-	TRBV10-3	CAIRTQGSSTDTQYF	TGTGCCATCAGGACTCAGGGGTCCTCCACAGATACGCAGTATTTT
-	TRBJ2-3	TRBD2	TRBV25-1	CASSEWAGGPTDTQYF	TGTGCCAGCAGTGAATGGGCGGGAGGGCCCACAGATACGCAGTATTTT
-	TRBJ1-1	-	TRBV5-1	CASSSGSEAFF	TGCGCCAGCAGCTCCGGTAGTGAAGCTTTCTTT
once	TRBJ2-1	TRBD2	TRBV6-1	CASEGLAGNEQFF	TGTGCCAGCGAGGGACTAGCGGGAAATGAGCAGTTCTTC
-	TRBJ2-1	TRBD1	TRBV4-3	CASSPPGQGRNEQFF	TGCGCCAGCAGCCCTCCGGGACAGGGTCGGAATGAGCAGTTCTTC
few	TRBJ1-1	TRBD1	TRBV5-4	CASSLGQGSTEAFF	TGTGCCAGCAGCCTCGGACAGGGGAGCACTGAAGCTTTCTTT
-	TRBJ1-1	-	TRBV7-6	CASSLEGDTEAFF	TGTGCCAGCAGCTTAGAAGGGGACACTGAAGCTTTCTTT
-	TRBJ2-7	-	TRBV18	CASSPTGTLSYEQYF	TGTGCCAGCTCACCAACCGGGACTTTATCCTACGAGCAGTACTTC
-	TRBJ1-5	-	TRBV6-4	CASSESVNQPQHF	TGTGCCAGCAGTGAGAGTGTCAATCAGCCCCAGCATTTT
once	TRBJ1-1	-	TRBV5-4	CASNVGGVGTEAFF	TGTGCCAGCAACGTCGGGGGAGTAGGCACTGAAGCTTTCTTT
few	TRBJ2-5	-	TRBV11-3	CASSLGARGGEETQYF	TGTGCCAGCAGCTTAGGCGCGAGGGGGGGCGAAGAGACCCAGTACTTC